These 27 T cell receptor beta chains share one sample of origin, sequenced in a study of blood T cell repertoires in COVID-19. Profiled with immunoSEQ multiplex PCR; TCRdb holds only in-frame clones, not every one. The sample lists 65,000 to 90,000 clones, roughly nine tenths occurring once. The specimen sequenced was peripheral blood. All receptors come from a man aged 25 to 40 with acute or convalescent COVID-19.

The chain joins TRBV20-1 to TRBJ2-1; TRBD2 might be the D (6 bases). The germline V gene has CDR1 DFQATT and CDR2 SNEGSKA (reference sequence). The CDR3 runs 11 residues. CDR3 in amino acids: CRATRGNEQFF. The CDR3 DNA follows: TGCAGGGCGACTAGGGGTAATGAGCAGTTCTTC.

This clone is a singleton in its sample. V and J are TRBV5-5 and TRBJ1-1, with D perhaps TRBD1 (5 bases). V lost 2 bases to trimming and J lost 5 bases, with 16 bases between them. The germline V gene encodes CDR1 SGHKS and CDR2 YYEKEE (reference sequence). There are 15 residues in the CDR3. CDR3 sequence: CASSLRILGGTEAFF. CDR3 DNA: TGTGCCAGCAGCTTAAGGATTCTGGGGGGAACTGAAGCTTTCTTT.

V is TRBV5-4 and J is TRBJ2-3, with TRBD2 matching 9 bases. Unmatched junction bases numbered 6, after V lost 4 bases and J lost 6 bases. The V gene's germline CDR1 is SGHNT and CDR2 YYREEE (reference sequence). This CDR3 has 14 residues. CDR3 in amino acids: CASSLGTSPDTQYF. The CDR3 nucleotides read TGTGCCAGCAGCCTAGGGACTAGCCCCGATACGCAGTATTTT. Drawing the rest from reference TRBV5-4 and TRBJ2-3, the complete variable domain is ETGVTQSPTHLIKTRGQQVTLRCSSQSGHNTVSWYQQALGQGPQFIFQYYREEENGRGNFPPRFSGLQFPNYSSELNVNALELDDSALYLCASSLGTSPDTQYFGPGTRLTVL.

This chain uses TRBV18 with TRBJ1-1; D is unresolved. CDR1 and CDR2 from the germline V gene are KGHSH and LQKENI. Deletions cut 2 bases from V and 5 bases from J, with 12 bases between. This CDR3 is built from 14 residues. The CDR3 reads CASSPEGARTEAFF. The DNA of the CDR3 is TGTGCCAGCTCACCAGAGGGAGCGAGGACTGAAGCTTTCTTT. The entire variable domain, with the rest obtained from reference TRBV18 and TRBJ1-1, is as follows: NAGVMQNPRHLVRRRGQEARLRCSPMKGHSHVYWYRQLPEEGLKFMVYLQKENIIDESGMPKERFSAEFPKEGPSILRIQQVVRGDSAAYFCASSPEGARTEAFFGQGTRLTVV.

The V gene is TRBV10-3, the J gene TRBJ2-7, with 9 nucleotides matching TRBD1. The CDR3 spans 17 residues. The V and J ends lost 0 bases and 4 bases, in that order; junction bases with no gene match: 10. Per germline, CDR1 ENHRY and CDR2 SYGVKD. CDR3 coding DNA: TGTGCCATCAGTGAGTCGAGCGGTGGACAGGGGAGTTACGAGCAGTACTTC. This gives the protein CAISESSGGQGSYEQYF.

This clone was seen just once. The chain joins TRBV6-6 to TRBJ1-1, with 7 bases matching TRBD1. V trimming: 3 bases; J trimming: 11 bases; junction bases outside the gene matches: 9. The CDR3 is made up of 13 amino acids. CDR1 is MNHNY and CDR2 is SVGAGI in the germline V gene (reference sequence). CDR3 protein: CASSYRQGRSAFF. The CDR3 nucleotides are TGTGCCAGCAGTTATAGACAGGGTCGGAGCGCTTTCTTT.

The V and J genes are TRBV12-3 or TRBV12-4 and TRBJ2-5; D gene uncertain. The V gene lost 6 bases and the J gene lost 9 bases, with 17 bases spanning the gap. CDR3 length: 13 amino acids. CDR3 region: CASSPAALRAQYF. The DNA of the CDR3 is TGTGCCAGCAGCCCCGCTGCCCTCCGGGCCCAGTACTTC.

This clone has more than one count but fewer than ten. This chain uses TRBV21-1 with TRBJ2-2; the table's TRBD2 call for D was not verified on the DNA. TRBV21-1 is an annotated pseudogene. The length of the CDR3 is 14 residues. The CDR3 reads CASSPAAGAGELFF. In DNA form, the CDR3 reads TGTGCCAGCAGCCCTGCCGCCGGAGCCGGGGAGCTGTTTTTT.

The gene calls are TRBV9 and TRBJ2-7; 7 bases are a match to TRBD2. This CDR3 contains 16 residues. Germline V gives CDR1 SGDLS, CDR2 YYNGEE. J lost 2 bases, V lost 4 bases, and 12 bases had no gene match. CDR3 loop: CASSLTPGGGAYEQYF. Written as DNA, the CDR3 is TGTGCCAGCAGCCTCACGCCGGGGGGAGGGGCCTACGAGCAGTACTTC.

The chain employs TRBV3-1 (or the pseudogene TRBV3-2) and TRBJ2-5; 7 positions agree with TRBD2. V lost 4 bases, J lost 1 base, and 9 bases stayed unmatched. CDR1 and CDR2 from the germline V gene are LGHDT and YNNKEL (reference sequence). The CDR3 covers 16 residues. CDR3 in DNA: TGTGCCAGCAGCCCCGGACTAGTTGGGTCCCAAGAGACCCAGTACTTC. Translating it yields CASSPGLVGSQETQYF.

The CDR3 bases are TGTGCCAGTAGATCTAGCGGGAGTTATACGCAGTATTTT. Translation: CASRSSGSYTQYF. The V gene is TRBV19, the J gene TRBJ2-3; 10 nucleotides match TRBD2. Germline CDR1 and CDR2: LNHDA and SQIVND (reference sequence). The CDR3 totals 13 residues. Trimming at V came to 6 bases and at J to 7 bases, leaving 4 bases not matched to a gene.

This chain joins TRBV4-2 and TRBJ2-6; 9 positions match TRBD1. In germline, CDR1 is LGHNA, CDR2 YNFKEQ. J lost 3 bases, V lost 0 bases, and 18 bases had no gene match. CDR3 length: 22 amino acids. DNA of the CDR3: TGTGCCAGCAGCCAAGAGATATTGCGGAAGGGACAGGGAAGGTATGGGGCCAACGTCCTGACTTTC. Translating gives CASSQEILRKGQGRYGANVLTF.

The chain has TRBV28 and TRBJ1-1; the D is unclear. V lost 6 bases to trimming and J lost 3 bases, with 11 bases between them. Germline V gene lookup returns CDR1 MDHEN and CDR2 SYDVKM. The CDR3 length is 13 residues. The CDR3 sequence: CASSPRAYTEAFF. Here the CDR3 DNA reads TGTGCCAGCAGCCCGAGGGCATACACTGAAGCTTTCTTT. Full variable domain (remainder filled in from reference TRBV28 and TRBJ1-1): DVKVTQSSRYLVKRTGEKVFLECVQDMDHENMFWYRQDPGLGLRLIYFSYDVKMKEKGDIPEGYSVSREKKERFSLILESASTNQTSMYLCASSPRAYTEAFFGQGTRLTVV.

The chain recombines TRBV5-1 with TRBJ2-2; D is possibly TRBD2 (5 bases). V gave up 4 bases and J gave up 3 bases, with 13 bases separating them. The length of the CDR3 is 15 residues. In germline, CDR1 is SGHRS, CDR2 YFSETQ. The CDR3 nucleotides read TGCGCCAGCAGCCAGGACTGGACCGACACCGGGGAGCTGTTTTTT. This translates into CASSQDWTDTGELFF.

DNA for the CDR3: TGTGCCAGCAGTCGAGAGGGTTATGGCTACACCTTC. This sequence encodes CASSREGYGYTF. The chain combines TRBV6-5 with TRBJ1-2, with D hard to call. The CDR3 is made up of 12 amino acids. V lost 5 bases and J lost 5, with 9 bases in between. Germline values: CDR1 MNHEY, CDR2 SVGAGI.

The V call is TRBV30, the J call TRBJ2-1, with D perhaps matching TRBD1 (7 bases). The V gene's germline CDR1 is GTSNPN and CDR2 SVGIG (reference sequence). Trimming shortened V by 2 bases and J by 8 bases, and 22 bases separated the two germline ends. This CDR3 region has 16 residues. The CDR3 loop is CAWSNGRLVGGDEQFF. CDR3 bases: TGTGCCTGGAGTAACGGCCGACTAGTAGGGGGCGATGAGCAGTTCTTC.

The J gene is TRBJ1-4, the V gene TRBV7-8; a weak D match, TRBD1 (6 bases). V shed 0 bases and J shed 3 bases, with 8 bases lying between them. This CDR3 region has 15 residues. Germline CDR1 and CDR2: SGHVS and FQNEAQ. CDR3 protein: CASSLATGANEKLFF. The CDR3 nucleotides are TGTGCCAGCAGCTTAGCGACAGGAGCTAATGAAAAACTGTTTTTT.

V gene TRBV7-9 combines with J gene TRBJ2-1; no reliable D call. The CDR3 spans 15 residues. Trimming took off 5 bases at V and 0 bases at J, with 11 bases between the two ends. CDR1 is SEHNR, CDR2 FQNEAQ, per germline (reference sequence). CDR3 sequence: CASSAPSSSYNEQFF. The CDR3 nucleotides read TGTGCCAGCAGCGCCCCGTCGAGCTCCTACAATGAGCAGTTCTTC.

The CDR3 sequence is CASSLPKSGTEQYF. The CDR3 coding sequence is TGTGCCAGCAGCCTTCCAAAGTCAGGCACCGAGCAGTACTTC. V gene TRBV7-9 combines with J gene TRBJ2-7; D gene uncertain. V was clipped by 5 bases and J by 6 bases, with 17 bases between them. CDR1 is SEHNR, CDR2 FQNEAQ, per germline (reference sequence). The CDR3 is 14 amino acids.

The chain recombines TRBV23-1 with TRBJ2-2, with D maybe TRBD1 (5 bases). TRBV23-1 is given ORF status, its function remaining uncertain. CDR3 size: 15 residues. Trimming cost V 0 bases and J 4 bases, with 9 bases left between them. This CDR3 reads CASSQSGLTTGELFF. The DNA for the CDR3 is TGCGCCAGCAGTCAATCGGGGCTAACCACCGGGGAGCTGTTTTTT.

The J gene is TRBJ2-6, the V gene TRBV27, with TRBD1 as a possible D gene (5 bases). The ends were cut back, 2 bases at V and 0 bases at J, with 14 bases in the middle. The CDR3 covers 18 residues. Germline V lookup: CDR1 MNHEY, CDR2 SMNVEV (reference sequence). In DNA form, the CDR3 reads TGTGCCAGCAGTTTAATGGCAGGGTTCCCCTCTGGGGCCAACGTCCTGACTTTC. Its protein product is CASSLMAGFPSGANVLTF.

The rearrangement uses TRBV28 and TRBJ2-1; 7 bases are a match to TRBD1. The CDR3 runs 14 residues. Germline lookup yields CDR1 MDHEN and CDR2 SYDVKM. V lost 4 bases and J lost 5; bases outside the gene matches: 5. CDR3: CASSSNRGNNEQFF. The CDR3 DNA reads as TGTGCCAGCAGTTCTAACAGGGGTAACAATGAGCAGTTCTTC.

The chain combines TRBV19 with TRBJ1-1; no clear D gene. The CDR3 contains 13 residues. The germline V gene encodes CDR1 LNHDA and CDR2 SQIVND (reference sequence). V lost 10 bases to trimming and J lost 3 bases, with 15 bases between them. This chain's CDR3 is CATHPHKYTEAFF. CDR3 bases: TGTGCCACCCATCCCCACAAATACACTGAAGCTTTCTTT.

The chain employs TRBV3-1 (or the pseudogene TRBV3-2) and TRBJ2-7, with 9 bases matching TRBD2. Germline V CDR1 and CDR2: LGHDT, YNNKEL (reference sequence). This CDR3 is 16 amino acids long. The V and J ends lost 3 bases and 4 bases, in that order; junction bases with no gene match: 10. The CDR3 DNA follows: TGTGCCAGCAGCCAGGATTTAGCGGGGGTACGTTACGAGCAGTACTTC. Translated: CASSQDLAGVRYEQYF.

This chain joins TRBV24-1 and TRBJ2-3; TRBD2 matches at 7 bases. The CDR3 is 15 amino acids. The germline V gene encodes CDR1 KGHDR and CDR2 SFDVKD. V lost 0 bases to trimming and J lost 2 bases; unmatched junction nucleotides: 1. The CDR3 reads CATSDLGGDTDTQYF. CDR3 nucleotide sequence: TGTGCCACCAGTGATTTGGGGGGGGACACAGATACGCAGTATTTT.

This clone was detected only once. The rearrangement uses TRBV28 and TRBJ1-2; 9 nucleotides align to TRBD1. CDR3 size: 19 residues. Looked up from germline, CDR1 is MDHEN and CDR2 is SYDVKM. V dropped 2 bases and J dropped 7; count of bases not matched to a gene: 20. The CDR3 sequence: CASSLGGSSGQGLRRGYTF. DNA of the CDR3: TGTGCCAGCAGTTTAGGGGGTTCTTCGGGACAGGGCCTTCGTCGTGGCTACACCTTC.

This clone was counted a single time. The chain links TRBV9 to TRBJ1-3, with a weak D call TRBD1 (6 bases). Germline V lookup: CDR1 SGDLS, CDR2 YYNGEE. Trimming cost V 4 bases and J 4 bases, with 18 bases left between them. This CDR3 has 16 amino acids. CDR3 nucleotide sequence: TGTGCCAGCAGCCCCGGAGGGGGGGCGCGAGGAAACACCATATATTTT. It translates to CASSPGGGARGNTIYF.